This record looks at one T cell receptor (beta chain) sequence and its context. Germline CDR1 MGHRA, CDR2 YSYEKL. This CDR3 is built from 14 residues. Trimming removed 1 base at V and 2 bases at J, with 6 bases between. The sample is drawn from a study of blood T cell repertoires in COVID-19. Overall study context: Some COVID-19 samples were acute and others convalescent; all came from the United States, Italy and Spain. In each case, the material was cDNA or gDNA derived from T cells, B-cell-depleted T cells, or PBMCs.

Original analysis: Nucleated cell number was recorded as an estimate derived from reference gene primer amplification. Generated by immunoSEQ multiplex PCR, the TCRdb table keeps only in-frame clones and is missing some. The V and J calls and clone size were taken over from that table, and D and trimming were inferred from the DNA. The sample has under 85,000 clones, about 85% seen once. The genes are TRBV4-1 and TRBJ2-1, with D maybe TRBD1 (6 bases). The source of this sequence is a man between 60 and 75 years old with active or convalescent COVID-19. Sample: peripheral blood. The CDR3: CASSQAGAYNEQFF. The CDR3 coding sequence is TGCGCCAGCAGCCAAGCAGGGGCCTACAATGAGCAGTTCTTC.